The text below deals with one T cell receptor (beta chain). Its antigen is currently unknown. These data originate in a study of siplizumab effects on memory and regulatory T cells. The CDR3 sequence is 16 residues long. Points from the study as a whole: It seemed that naive T cells were more diverse than memory cells and were major contributors to the alloresponse.

Measured with immunoSEQ multiplex PCR; TCRdb has only the in-frame clones, and not every one. The sample lists some 100,000 clones; approximately 96% were seen once. The specimen was naive CD4+ T cells sorted from blood. The receptor was isolated from a human donor in good health. The V and J genes are TRBV21-1 and TRBJ2-2; the table's TRBD1 call for D was not verified on the DNA. TRBV21-1 is assigned pseudogene status. CDR3 sequence: CASSKGGTGLTGELFF. The DNA for the CDR3 is TGTGCCAGCAGCAAAGGGGGGACAGGTTTGACCGGGGAGCTGTTTTTT.